Presented here are 5 T cell receptor beta chains from one specimen sequenced in a study of response to subunit inactivated influenza vaccine (dated by TCRdb to 2016 to 2018). Library creation used RT-PCR. The listed sequencing device is Illumina HiSeq 2500. The raw public data were reprocessed by TCRdb itself: fastp quality trimming at Q25, MiXCR clonotype calling, in-frame beta chains only. Each record represents a unique CDR3 protein, reported with the most common genes and DNA among its rows. Recorded for this sample are about 520,000 distinct CDR3 sequences; approximately 7.7% of them occurred a single time. The top ten clonotypes cover roughly 14% of the sample. The material sequenced was PBMCs from blood, taken less than 30 months after vaccination. Receptors were obtained from a man aged 50 to 69 who received an inactivated influenza vaccine. Donor details come from another sample of the same person, matched by shared clones.

This clonotype appeared a few times. The chain recombines TRBV11-2 with TRBJ2-7; 13 bases agree with TRBD2. This CDR3 is built from 16 residues. The V gene end was trimmed by 5 bases and the J gene end by 4 bases; junction bases not matched to a gene: 8. Germline values: CDR1 SGHAT, CDR2 FQNNGV. The CDR3 region is CASSAGLAGDPYEQYF. The CDR3 DNA sequence: TGTGCCAGCAGCGCCGGACTAGCGGGGGACCCTTACGAGCAGTACTTC.

The chain has TRBV27 and TRBJ1-1; 7 positions match TRBD1. There are 18 residues in the CDR3. In germline, CDR1 is MNHEY, CDR2 SMNVEV (reference sequence). V shed 3 bases, J shed 1 base, and the junction held 14 bases outside the gene matches. CDR3 DNA sequence: TGTGCCAGCAGTTTTCAAAGGGGGCCCACTATAGGGAACACTGAAGCTTTCTTT. Residues: CASSFQRGPTIGNTEAFF.

This clonotype occurred many times. This CDR3 reads CASSYNSNQPQHF. Written as DNA, the CDR3 is TGTGCCAGCAGTTATAACAGCAATCAGCCCCAGCATTTT. The chain carries TRBV6-2 or TRBV6-3 and TRBJ1-5; D gene ambiguous. From germline, CDR1 is MNHEY and CDR2 SVGEGT. Between the trimmed V and J ends, which lost 3 bases and 1 base, there was a span of 4 bases. The CDR3 has 13 amino acids.

V gene TRBV4-3 combines with J gene TRBJ2-6, with 8 bases matching TRBD1. The CDR3 extends over 19 amino acids. Looked up from germline, CDR1 is LGHNA and CDR2 is YSLEER. V shed 0 bases, J shed 0 bases, and the junction held 7 bases outside the gene matches. DNA for the CDR3: TGCGCCAGCAGCCAAGAGCAGGGGGCGATCCGCTCTGGGGCCAACGTCCTGACTTTC. Amino acid sequence: CASSQEQGAIRSGANVLTF.

This clonotype was found a few times. The gene calls are TRBV4-2 and TRBJ2-2, with no clear D. Germline lookup yields CDR1 LGHNA and CDR2 YNFKEQ. This CDR3 spans 16 amino acids. V lost 1 base, J lost 2 bases, and 11 bases lay in between. CDR3 nucleotide sequence: TGTGCCAGCAGCCAAGTCTCCTTAATTAACACCGGGGAGCTGTTTTTT. This gives the protein CASSQVSLINTGELFF.